These T cell receptor beta chains were read from a single sample in a study of T cell responses to AZD1222 COVID-19 vaccine. Here immunoSEQ multiplex PCR was the method, and the copy in TCRdb shows in-frame clones only, minus some. The sample carries roughly 80,000 clones, more than 75% recorded once. The sequencing here drew on peripheral blood, taken on day 0 of AZD1222 vaccination. Receptors originate from an adult in good health. The CDR3 runs from the conserved cysteine through the conserved F or W. The D gene is left open where the match is weak. Some rows have no size entry. The others give once, few or many, or a class for an expanded clone.

TRBJ2-7	TRBD2	-	TRBV7-2	TGTGCCAGCAGGTTCCGACTAGCGGGACACTACGAGCAGTACTTC	CASRFRLAGHYEQYF
TRBJ1-1	TRBD1	once	TRBV6-6	TGTGCCAGCAGTCGGACAGGGGGCGCCCCTGAAGCTTTCTTT	CASSRTGGAPEAFF
TRBJ1-5	TRBD1	-	TRBV4-2	TGTGCCAGCAGCCAATCCTCCGGACAGGGGTATATGGCCCAGCATTTT	CASSQSSGQGYMAQHF
TRBJ2-5	-	-	TRBV6-5	TGTGCCGCCCCTAGTTTTAGTATCGAGACCCAGTACTTC	CAAPSFSIETQYF
TRBJ1-1	-	once	TRBV7-6	TGTGCCAGCAGCCGTACCCAGGGAGGCAGGCCTGAAGCTTTCTTT	CASSRTQGGRPEAFF
TRBJ2-2	TRBD2	-	TRBV5-4	TGTGCCAGCAGCACCGGCGGGAGACGGGGCACCGGGGAGCTGTTTTTT	CASSTGGRRGTGELFF
TRBJ1-1	TRBD1	-	TRBV18	TGTGCCAGCTCACGATTAAAACCGGGACAGGGAAACACTGAAGCTTTCTTT	CASSRLKPGQGNTEAFF
TRBJ1-2	-	-	TRBV7-3	TGTGCCAGCAGCTTAACAGGTGGCAGGATGGATGGCTACACCTTC	CASSLTGGRMDGYTF
TRBJ1-2	-	-	TRBV25-1	TGTGCCAGCAGTGAATCTGCCCCCCGGGACTATGGCTACACCTTC	CASSESAPRDYGYTF
TRBJ2-5	TRBD2	-	TRBV6-1	TGTGCCAGCAGTGAACGGGGAGGGCACCTTGGAGAGACCCAGTACTTC	CASSERGGHLGETQYF
TRBJ1-2	TRBD1	-	TRBV27	TGTGCCAGCAGTCCCAGGACAGGGGGCTCAGACTATGGCTACACCTTC	CASSPRTGGSDYGYTF
TRBJ1-1	-	-	TRBV14	TGTGCCAGCAGAGGACAGCCGTATGGGGAAGCTTTCTTT	CASRGQPYGEAFF
TRBJ2-5	-	-	TRBV5-4	TGTGCCAGCAGCTTGGAAGAGACCCAGTACTTC	CASSLEETQYF
TRBJ1-6	-	-	TRBV7-2	TGTGCCAGCAGCTCAGACGCCCAGAATGCGCCCCTCCACTTT	CASSSDAQNAPLHF
TRBJ2-2	-	-	TRBV6-1	TGTGCCAGCAGCCCGACCGACAGCACCGGGGAGCTGTTTTTT	CASSPTDSTGELFF
TRBJ2-2	TRBD1	-	TRBV2	TGTGCCAGCCGGACAGGGGAGTCCGGGGAGCTGTTTTTT	CASRTGESGELFF
TRBJ1-2	TRBD1	-	TRBV7-9	TGTGCCAGCAGCTTACAGACAGGGAATCACTATGGCTACACCTTC	CASSLQTGNHYGYTF
TRBJ2-1	-	-	TRBV20-1	TGCAGTGCTAGTGGCTACAATGAGCAGTTCTTC	CSASGYNEQFF
TRBJ1-5	TRBD1	few	TRBV3-1/TRBV3-2	TGTGCCAGCAGCAGGGACAGGAATCAGCCCCAGCATTTT	CASSRDRNQPQHF
TRBJ2-1	TRBD2	-	TRBV9	TGTGCCAGCAGCGTAGATGGGGGAGGGACCTACAATGAGCAGTTCTTC	CASSVDGGGTYNEQFF
TRBJ1-4	-	-	TRBV19	TGTGCCAGTAGTATACGTGAACAGGTTAATGAAAAACTGTTTTTT	CASSIREQVNEKLFF
TRBJ2-1	-	-	TRBV12-3/TRBV12-4	TGTGCCAGCAGTTTTATCGATGAGCAGTTCTTC	CASSFIDEQFF
TRBJ1-1	TRBD1	-	TRBV18	TGTGCCAGCTCACCCCTTGACAGGGGCGCTTTCTTT	CASSPLDRGAFF
TRBJ1-4	-	-	TRBV29-1	TGCAGCGCTCGGACTGGGTCAAATGAAAAACTGTTTTTT	CSARTGSNEKLFF
TRBJ2-3	-	-	TRBV2	TGTGCCAGCAGGGAAACGATCAAAGGCACAGATACGCAGTATTTT	CASRETIKGTDTQYF
TRBJ1-1	-	-	TRBV12-3/TRBV12-4	TGTGCCAGCAGAGGACAGATGAACACTGAAGCTTTCTTT	CASRGQMNTEAFF
TRBJ1-3	TRBD1	-	TRBV7-8	TGTGCCAGCAGCTCCCAAAACAGGGGCGGTGGAAACACCATATATTTT	CASSSQNRGGGNTIYF
TRBJ1-1	-	-	TRBV5-1	TGCGCCAGCAGCCCGTTACAGGGTAGAAACACTGAAGCTTTCTTT	CASSPLQGRNTEAFF
TRBJ1-2	-	-	TRBV3-1/TRBV3-2	TGTGCCAGCAGCCAAGGGGGGGGAGGCTATGGCTACACCTTC	CASSQGGGGYGYTF
TRBJ1-5	-	-	TRBV6-5	TGTGCCAGCAGTTACTCAAGGGGGGCCTATCAGCCCCAGCATTTT	CASSYSRGAYQPQHF
TRBJ1-2	TRBD1	-	TRBV29-1	TGCAGCGTTGAGCGACAGGGTTTTAATGGCTACACCTTC	CSVERQGFNGYTF
TRBJ2-7	TRBD2	-	TRBV10-3	TGTGCCATCAGCGAAGGAAGCGGGAGGGGTGACGAGCAGTACTTC	CAISEGSGRGDEQYF
TRBJ1-2	TRBD1	-	TRBV2	TGTGCCAGCAGTCCCGGACAGGTTAACTATGGCTACACCTTC	CASSPGQVNYGYTF
TRBJ2-7	TRBD1	once	TRBV5-5	TGTGCCAGCAGCTCGGACAGGGTTGGGTCCTACGAGCAGTACTTC	CASSSDRVGSYEQYF
TRBJ2-5	-	-	TRBV24-1	TGTGCCACCAGTGAGAGAGAGACAAGGGGACAAGAGACCCAGTACTTC	CATSERETRGQETQYF
TRBJ2-6	-	-	TRBV5-1	TGCGCCAGCAGCTTGGCGGGCTCTGGGGCCAACGTCCTGACTTTC	CASSLAGSGANVLTF
TRBJ2-2	-	-	TRBV9	TGTGCCAGCAGCGTAGACAAAACAGGGTGGGGAACCGGGGAGCTGTTTTTT	CASSVDKTGWGTGELFF
TRBJ2-1	-	-	TRBV27	TGTGCCAGCAGTTTATCTATGGGGAACAATGAGCAGTTCTTC	CASSLSMGNNEQFF
TRBJ1-5	-	-	TRBV11-2	TGTGCCAGCAGCCGAGGGGACAGCAATCAGCCCCAGCATTTT	CASSRGDSNQPQHF
TRBJ1-3	-	-	TRBV30	TGTGCCTGGAGAATCTATTCTGGAAACACCATATATTTT	CAWRIYSGNTIYF
TRBJ1-1	-	-	TRBV28	TGTGCCAGCAGACTGAACACTGAAGCTTTCTTT	CASRLNTEAFF
TRBJ2-1	-	-	TRBV1	TGCACCAACCGGTCAGGGGGAACCTACAATGAGCAGTTCTTC	CTNRSGGTYNEQFF
TRBJ1-4	-	-	TRBV5-1	TGCGCCAGCAGCTTGATGCAGGAGGGGGAAAAACTGTTTTTT	CASSLMQEGEKLFF
TRBJ1-1	-	-	TRBV30	TGTGCCTGGAGTCCGGGACGCGGGATTAGTAGCACTGAAGCTTTCTTT	CAWSPGRGISSTEAFF
TRBJ1-5	TRBD1	-	TRBV7-8	TGTGCCAGCAGCGATGGACAGGGACATCAGCCCCAGCATTTT	CASSDGQGHQPQHF
TRBJ1-6	-	-	TRBV7-8	TGTGCCAGCAGCTCTAGGGACCTTCATTCACCCCTCCACTTT	CASSSRDLHSPLHF
TRBJ2-7	TRBD1	-	TRBV2	TGTGCCAGCACTTCTCGACAGGGCCCGGGCGAGCAGTACTTC	CASTSRQGPGEQYF
TRBJ1-1	-	-	TRBV29-1	TGCAGCGTTGAAGTTAGACAGACTGAAGCTTTCTTT	CSVEVRQTEAFF
TRBJ1-6	TRBD1	-	TRBV9	TGTGCCAGCAGCGCAGACAGGGGTGGGGATTCACCCCTCCACTTT	CASSADRGGDSPLHF
TRBJ1-1	-	few	TRBV5-6	TGTGCCAGCAGCTTGTTGGCAGATGAAGCTTTCTTT	CASSLLADEAFF
TRBJ1-1	-	few	TRBV13	TGTGCCAGCAGCTCTAGCGCAGGGATTATCACTGAAGCTTTCTTT	CASSSSAGIITEAFF
TRBJ1-6	TRBD1	-	TRBV6-5	TGTGCCAGCACCGACAGGGGGGTAATATCCCTCCACTTT	CASTDRGVISLHF
TRBJ2-5	TRBD1	-	TRBV11-3	TGTGCCAGCAGCTTAGATCTCGAGACAGGGGAAGGAGAGACCCAGTACTTC	CASSLDLETGEGETQYF
TRBJ2-7	TRBD1	once	TRBV6-2/TRBV6-3	TGTGCCAGCAGTTTCGACCTTGGGACAGACCTCTCCTACGAGCAGTACTTC	CASSFDLGTDLSYEQYF
TRBJ1-5	TRBD1	-	TRBV19	TGTGCCAGTAGTAATCCGGGACAGGGCTATCAGCCCCAGCATTTT	CASSNPGQGYQPQHF
TRBJ2-7	TRBD1	few	TRBV5-5	TGTGCCAGCAGCTTGGCAGGGGGCGAGGATGAGCAGTACTTC	CASSLAGGEDEQYF
TRBJ2-7	-	-	TRBV5-1	TGCGCCAGCAGCTTGGATTACATTAGGTACGAGCAGTACTTC	CASSLDYIRYEQYF